Listed below are T cell receptor beta chains from one sample, sequenced in a study of technical replicates of blood from a handful of donors. Here immunoSEQ multiplex PCR was the method, and the copy in TCRdb shows in-frame clones only, minus some. The table shows roughly 50,000 clones, with about 95% occurring only once. Material for sequencing was PBMCs. The receptor source for this set is a human donor in good health. Some clones in this sample may be carry-over from other donors' samples. Each CDR3 is given with its conserved first and last residue. The D gene is left open where the match is weak. Expanded clones are given a class, and other clones once, few, many or no size at all.

CDR3 DNA,CDR3 protein,D gene,clone size,J gene,V gene
TGTGCCAGCAGCCAAGATCAGGCGGGGGCCGGCTACGAGCAGTACTTC,CASSQDQAGAGYEQYF,.,.,TRBJ2-7,TRBV4-2
TGTGCCTGGAGCGAACCGAGGACAGGGGTGGTGGATGAGCAGTTCTTC,CAWSEPRTGVVDEQFF,TRBD1,.,TRBJ2-1,TRBV30
TGCAGCGTTTCGGAATACAGGGCGATGAACACTGAAGCTTTCTTT,CSVSEYRAMNTEAFF,.,.,TRBJ1-1,TRBV29-1
TGTGCCAGCAGCTTGGTAACCGGGACTAGCGGGAGGGCCCCAGATACGCAGTATTTT,CASSLVTGTSGRAPDTQYF,TRBD2,once,TRBJ2-3,TRBV5-6
TGTGCCAGCAGCGGCGGGGGGGGAGAAGGCTACACCTTC,CASSGGGGEGYTF,.,.,TRBJ1-2,TRBV7-2
TGCGCCAGCAGCTCGGGGCAGGGGACCTGGGATACGCAGTATTTT,CASSSGQGTWDTQYF,.,.,TRBJ2-3,TRBV5-1
TGTGCCTGGATCGGGGACAGTATCCATGGCTACACCTTC,CAWIGDSIHGYTF,TRBD1,.,TRBJ1-2,TRBV30
TGTGCCAGCAGGAGAGAAGGGGGCGTTGGCTACGAGCAGTACTTC,CASRREGGVGYEQYF,TRBD1,.,TRBJ2-7,TRBV6-5
TGCAGCGTAGCGGGAGGGGTGGGGATCAAGGAGACCCAGTACTTC,CSVAGGVGIKETQYF,TRBD2,.,TRBJ2-5,TRBV29-1
TGTGCCAGTAGTAGAGGGACAGGGGGAACCGGGGAGCTGTTTTTT,CASSRGTGGTGELFF,TRBD1,once,TRBJ2-2,TRBV19
TGTGCCAGCAGCTCCGGACAGGTGGGACAAGAGACCCAGTACTTC,CASSSGQVGQETQYF,TRBD1,.,TRBJ2-5,TRBV6-6
TGCAGCGTGGACAGGGATAGGAACACTGAAGCTTTCTTT,CSVDRDRNTEAFF,TRBD1,.,TRBJ1-1,TRBV29-1
TGTGCCAGCAGCCAAGCAGGCCGGAACACTGAAGCTTTCTTT,CASSQAGRNTEAFF,.,once,TRBJ1-1,TRBV4-2
TGTGCCAGCAGCCAAGATGGTAGTATCCACAATGAGCAGTTCTTC,CASSQDGSIHNEQFF,.,once,TRBJ2-1,TRBV4-2
TGTGCCAGCAGCTACCAGGGATCCAAAAACATTCAGTACTTC,CASSYQGSKNIQYF,.,.,TRBJ2-4,TRBV5-4
TGCGCCAGCAGCCAAGAAACGGACTCCTTCTACAATGAGCAGTTCTTC,CASSQETDSFYNEQFF,.,few,TRBJ2-1,TRBV4-3
TGTGCCAGCAGCTTAGGCACGGCAGGGGGAAACATTCAGTACTTC,CASSLGTAGGNIQYF,TRBD1,.,TRBJ2-4,TRBV7-9
TGTGCCAGCAGCTTGAAGGAGAAGAACCACTATGGCTACACCTTC,CASSLKEKNHYGYTF,.,once,TRBJ1-2,TRBV5-4
TGTGCCAGCACCGAGTGGCAGGGGGCCAACGAGCAGTACTTC,CASTEWQGANEQYF,TRBD1,.,TRBJ2-7,TRBV11-1
TGTGCCAGCCGTCACTCGGGGGGGGCTTTCTTT,CASRHSGGAFF,.,.,TRBJ1-1,TRBV6-5
TGCGCCAGCAGCTTGGCGACAGGGTCCTACGAGCAGTACTTC,CASSLATGSYEQYF,TRBD1,.,TRBJ2-7,TRBV5-1
TGTGCCAGCAGCTTAGGCCTAGCGGGTGGTGATACGCAGTATTTT,CASSLGLAGGDTQYF,TRBD2,.,TRBJ2-3,TRBV7-3
TGTGCCAGCAGGGACGTAGCGGGAGGCGGGGAGCTGTTTTTT,CASRDVAGGGELFF,TRBD2,.,TRBJ2-2,TRBV11-1
TGTGCCAGAAGCTTTTCGACAGGGTGCCCCTCTGGGGCCAACGTCCTGACTTTC,CARSFSTGCPSGANVLTF,TRBD1,.,TRBJ2-6,TRBV5-3
TGTGCCAGCAGCTCGGGCGGGGCAGCGGGGAACACTGAAGCTTTCTTT,CASSSGGAAGNTEAFF,.,.,TRBJ1-1,TRBV5-4
TGTGCCAGCGCGCGGGAAAATCAGCCCCAGCATTTT,CASARENQPQHF,.,.,TRBJ1-5,TRBV2
TGTGCCAGCACCCCACAAGGCGGGGGAGGTGCCGAGCAGTACTTC,CASTPQGGGGAEQYF,TRBD2,.,TRBJ2-7,TRBV2
TGTGCCAGCAGTGTGTCAGCTAACTATGGCTACACCTTC,CASSVSANYGYTF,.,.,TRBJ1-2,TRBV2
TGTGCCAGCATGGACACGATGAGGAACACTGAAGCTTTCTTT,CASMDTMRNTEAFF,.,.,TRBJ1-1,TRBV27
TGTGCCAGCAGCTTCGGTCAGGCGAACACTGAAGCTTTCTTT,CASSFGQANTEAFF,.,.,TRBJ1-1,TRBV7-3
TGCGCCAGCAGCCAAGTCGGGGGACCGGGCGCCAACGTCCTGACTTTC,CASSQVGGPGANVLTF,.,.,TRBJ2-6,TRBV4-3
TGTGCCAGCAGCTTACGGGACAGTGGGAACACCATATATTTT,CASSLRDSGNTIYF,TRBD1,.,TRBJ1-3,TRBV13
TGTGCCAGCAGCTTAGGGACAGGGGGCTATGGCTACACCTTC,CASSLGTGGYGYTF,TRBD1,.,TRBJ1-2,TRBV7-2